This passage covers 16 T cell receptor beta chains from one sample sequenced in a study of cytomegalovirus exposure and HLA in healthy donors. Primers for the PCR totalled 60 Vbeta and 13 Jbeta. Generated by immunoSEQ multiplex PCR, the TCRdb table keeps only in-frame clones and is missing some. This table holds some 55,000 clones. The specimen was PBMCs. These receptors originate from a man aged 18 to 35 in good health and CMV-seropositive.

The CDR3 loop is CASSVGGLASNEQFF. DNA of the CDR3: TGTGCCAGCAGCGTAGGTGGACTAGCGTCCAATGAGCAGTTCTTC. This sequence joins TRBV9 and TRBJ2-1; 9 positions match TRBD2. The CDR3 totals 15 residues. J gave up 6 bases and V 0 bases, and 4 bases lay outside the gene matches. Looked up from germline, CDR1 is SGDLS and CDR2 is YYNGEE. The complete variable domain, with remaining parts taken from reference TRBV9 and TRBJ2-1, reads DSGVTQTPKHLITATGQRVTLRCSPRSGDLSVYWYQQSLDQGLQFLIQYYNGEERAKGNILERFSAQQFPDLHSELNLSSLELGDSALYFCASSVGGLASNEQFFGPGTRLTVL.

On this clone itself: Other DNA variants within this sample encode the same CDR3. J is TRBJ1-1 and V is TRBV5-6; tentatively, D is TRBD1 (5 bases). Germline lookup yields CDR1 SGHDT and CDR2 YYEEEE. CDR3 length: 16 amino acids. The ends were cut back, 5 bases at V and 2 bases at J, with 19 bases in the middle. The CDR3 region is CASRTIGAGINTEAFF. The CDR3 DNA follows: TGTGCCAGCAGGACAATAGGAGCAGGGATAAACACTGAAGCTTTCTTT.

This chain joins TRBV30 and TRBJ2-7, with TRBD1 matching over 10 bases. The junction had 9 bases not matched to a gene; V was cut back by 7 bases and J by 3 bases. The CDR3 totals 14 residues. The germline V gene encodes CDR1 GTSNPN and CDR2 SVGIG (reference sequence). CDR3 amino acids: CASTSGTGVYEQYF. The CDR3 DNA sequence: TGTGCCTCCACGTCCGGGACAGGGGTCTACGAGCAGTACTTC.

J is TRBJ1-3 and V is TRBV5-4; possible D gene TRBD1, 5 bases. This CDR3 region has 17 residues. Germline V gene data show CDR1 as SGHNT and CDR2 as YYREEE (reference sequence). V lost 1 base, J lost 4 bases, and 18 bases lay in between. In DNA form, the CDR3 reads TGTGCCAGCAGCTTGTTGCCTGGGACTACGGGAGGAAACACCATATATTTT. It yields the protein CASSLLPGTTGGNTIYF.

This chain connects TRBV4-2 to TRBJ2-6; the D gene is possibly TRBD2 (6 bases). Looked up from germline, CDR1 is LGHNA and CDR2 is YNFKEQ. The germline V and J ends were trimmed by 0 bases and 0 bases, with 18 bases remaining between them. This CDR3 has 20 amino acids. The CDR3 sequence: CASSQDGVPGEISGANVLTF. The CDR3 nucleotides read TGTGCCAGCAGCCAAGATGGGGTGCCGGGAGAAATCTCTGGGGCCAACGTCCTGACTTTC.

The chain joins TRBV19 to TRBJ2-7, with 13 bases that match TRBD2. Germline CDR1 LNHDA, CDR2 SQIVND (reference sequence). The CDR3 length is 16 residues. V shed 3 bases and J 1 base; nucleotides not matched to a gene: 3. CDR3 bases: TGTGCCAGTAGTATGAGACTAGCGGGAGGATCCTACGAGCAGTACTTC. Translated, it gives CASSMRLAGGSYEQYF. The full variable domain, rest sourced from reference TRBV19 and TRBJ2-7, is DGGITQSPKYLFRKEGQNVTLSCEQNLNHDAMYWYRQDPGQGLRLIYYSQIVNDFQKGDIAEGYSVSREKKESFPLTVTSAQKNPTAFYLCASSMRLAGGSYEQYFGPGTRLTVT.

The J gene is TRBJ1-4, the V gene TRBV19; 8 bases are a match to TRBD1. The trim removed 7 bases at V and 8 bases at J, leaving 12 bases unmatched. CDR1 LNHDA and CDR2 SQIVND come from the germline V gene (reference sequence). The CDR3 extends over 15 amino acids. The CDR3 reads CASTQRTGIVEKLFF. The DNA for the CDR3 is TGTGCCAGTACTCAAAGGACAGGGATCGTAGAAAAACTGTTTTTT.

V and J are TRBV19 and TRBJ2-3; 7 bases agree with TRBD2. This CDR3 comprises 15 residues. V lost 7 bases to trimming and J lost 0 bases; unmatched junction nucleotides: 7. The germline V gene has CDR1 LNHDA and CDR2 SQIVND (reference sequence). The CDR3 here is CASMSGDSSTDTQYF. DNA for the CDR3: TGTGCCAGTATGAGCGGGGATTCTAGCACAGATACGCAGTATTTT.

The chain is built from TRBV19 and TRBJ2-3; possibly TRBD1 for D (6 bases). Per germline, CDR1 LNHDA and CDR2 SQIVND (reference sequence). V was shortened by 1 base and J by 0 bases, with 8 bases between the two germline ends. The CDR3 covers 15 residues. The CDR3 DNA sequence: TGTGCCAGTAGTATAGGGGACACCAGCACAGATACGCAGTATTTT. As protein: CASSIGDTSTDTQYF.

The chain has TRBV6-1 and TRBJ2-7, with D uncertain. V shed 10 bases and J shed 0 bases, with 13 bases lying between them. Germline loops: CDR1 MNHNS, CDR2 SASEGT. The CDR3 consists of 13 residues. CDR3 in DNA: TGTGCCACTCTACTGGGCCTCTCCTACGAGCAGTACTTC. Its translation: CATLLGLSYEQYF.

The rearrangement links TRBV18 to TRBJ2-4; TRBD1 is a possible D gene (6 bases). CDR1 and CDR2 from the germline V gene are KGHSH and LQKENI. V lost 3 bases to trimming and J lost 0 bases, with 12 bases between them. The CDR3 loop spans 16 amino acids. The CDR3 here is CASSPRGNTAKNIQYF. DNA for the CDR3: TGTGCCAGCTCACCGAGGGGGAATACAGCCAAAAACATTCAGTACTTC.

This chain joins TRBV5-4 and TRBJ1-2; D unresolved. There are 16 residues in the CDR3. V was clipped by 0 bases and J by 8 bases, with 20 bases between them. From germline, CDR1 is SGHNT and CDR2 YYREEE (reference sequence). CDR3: CASSLGFRIGDYGYTF. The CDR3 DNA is TGTGCCAGCAGCTTGGGATTCCGGATCGGGGATTACGGCTACACCTTC.

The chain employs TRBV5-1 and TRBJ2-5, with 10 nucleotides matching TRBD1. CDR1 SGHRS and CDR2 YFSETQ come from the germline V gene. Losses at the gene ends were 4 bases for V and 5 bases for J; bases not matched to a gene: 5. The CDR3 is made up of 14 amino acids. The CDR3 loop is CASSVDRGRETQYF. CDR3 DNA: TGCGCCAGCAGCGTGGACAGGGGGAGGGAGACCCAGTACTTC.

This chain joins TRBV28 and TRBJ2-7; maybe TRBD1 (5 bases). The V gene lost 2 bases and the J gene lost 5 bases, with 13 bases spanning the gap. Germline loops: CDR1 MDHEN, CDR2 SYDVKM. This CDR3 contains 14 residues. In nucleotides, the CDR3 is TGTGCCAGCAGTTTACCGAAGGCAGGGAACGAGCAGTACTTC. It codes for CASSLPKAGNEQYF.

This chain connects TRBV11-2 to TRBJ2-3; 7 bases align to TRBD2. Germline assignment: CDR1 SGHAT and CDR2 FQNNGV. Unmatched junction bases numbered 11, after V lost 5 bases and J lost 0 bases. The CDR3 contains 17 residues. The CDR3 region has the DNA TGTGCCAGCAGCCCCTTCGGTGGTAGCGGGAGCACAGATACGCAGTATTTT. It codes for CASSPFGGSGSTDTQYF. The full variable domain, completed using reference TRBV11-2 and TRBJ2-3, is EAGVAQSPRYKIIEKRQSVAFWCNPISGHATLYWYQQILGQGPKLLIQFQNNGVVDDSQLPKDRFSAERLKGVDSTLKIQPAKLEDSAVYLCASSPFGGSGSTDTQYFGPGTRLTVL.

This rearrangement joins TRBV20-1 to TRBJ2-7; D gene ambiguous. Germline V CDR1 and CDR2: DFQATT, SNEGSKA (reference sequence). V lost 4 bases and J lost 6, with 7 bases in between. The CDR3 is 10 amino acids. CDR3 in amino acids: CSAMGCEQYF. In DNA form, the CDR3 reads TGCAGTGCTATGGGCTGCGAGCAGTACTTC.